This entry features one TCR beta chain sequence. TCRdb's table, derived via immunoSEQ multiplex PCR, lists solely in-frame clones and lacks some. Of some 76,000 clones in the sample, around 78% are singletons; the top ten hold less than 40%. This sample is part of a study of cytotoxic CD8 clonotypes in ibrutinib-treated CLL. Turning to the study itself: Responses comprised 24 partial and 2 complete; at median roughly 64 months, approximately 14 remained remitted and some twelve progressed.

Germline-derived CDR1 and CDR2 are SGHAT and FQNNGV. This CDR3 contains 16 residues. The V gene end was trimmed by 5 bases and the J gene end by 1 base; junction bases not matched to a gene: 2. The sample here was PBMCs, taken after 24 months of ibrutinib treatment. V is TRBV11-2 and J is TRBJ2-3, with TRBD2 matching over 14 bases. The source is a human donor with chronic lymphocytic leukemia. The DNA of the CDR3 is TGTGCCAGCAGCCCGGGACTAGCGGGAGGCACAGATACGCAGTATTTT. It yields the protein CASSPGLAGGTDTQYF.